These 22 T cell receptor beta chains share one sample of origin, sequenced in a study of T-cell reconstitution after alpha-beta-depleted transplantation in children. Construction of the TCRbeta library involved unique molecular identifiers. TCRdb reprocessed the PCR reads via MiXCR and lists one record per CDR3 protein. The table shows hundreds of thousands of distinct CDR3 sequences, with approximately 11% occurring only once. Sequencing was performed on PBMCs, taken before TCRalphabeta/CD19-depleted stem cell transplant. The source of these receptors is a child less than two years old with acute myeloid leukemia, due to receive a stem cell transplant.

This clonotype was counted at least ten times. The chain combines TRBV18 with TRBJ2-5; D is undetermined. Per germline, CDR1 KGHSH and CDR2 LQKENI. The CDR3 runs 15 residues. V was clipped by 1 base and J by 2 bases, with 11 bases between them. The CDR3 reads CASSPRGLYQETQYF. CDR3 DNA: TGTGCCAGCTCACCACGGGGTCTATATCAAGAGACCCAGTACTTC.

This clonotype was found many times. The rearrangement uses TRBV6-2 or TRBV6-3 and TRBJ2-7; possible D gene TRBD2, 5 bases. The CDR3 has 19 amino acids. Between the trimmed V and J ends, which lost 1 base and 2 bases, there was a span of 24 bases. CDR1 is MNHEY and CDR2 is SVGEGT in the germline V gene. The CDR3 sequence: CASSYWIEGWLNKAYEQYF. Written as DNA, the CDR3 is TGTGCCAGCAGTTACTGGATCGAGGGTTGGCTGAATAAAGCCTACGAGCAGTACTTC.

This clonotype was picked up many times. This chain uses TRBV7-9 with TRBJ1-2; no firm D call. Germline CDR1 is SEHNR and CDR2 is FQNEAQ (reference sequence). Trimming stripped 3 bases from V and 4 bases from J, with 12 bases between. The length of the CDR3 is 14 residues. The CDR3 loop reads CASSFGQALYGYTF. The CDR3 nucleotides are TGTGCCAGCAGCTTCGGGCAGGCCCTCTATGGCTACACCTTC.

Details on this clonotype: Given a much more abundant clone one base away, this may be a read error. CDR3 nucleotides: TGTGCCAGCAGAATAAGAGGCGACACCTTC. Protein product: CASRIRGDTF. The genes are TRBV6-2 or TRBV6-3 and TRBJ1-2; D uncertain. Trimming left V 6 bases short and J 12 bases short, with 11 bases between. Germline V lookup: CDR1 MNHEY, CDR2 SVGEGT. CDR3 length: 10 residues.

This clonotype came up many times. The chain uses TRBV11-2 and TRBJ2-3, with unresolved D. The germline V gene has CDR1 SGHAT and CDR2 FQNNGV. The CDR3 runs to 16 residues. Between the trimmed V and J ends, which lost 2 bases and 4 bases, there was a span of 16 bases. The CDR3 loop reads CASSLMARAEADTQYF. In DNA form, the CDR3 reads TGTGCCAGCAGCTTAATGGCAAGGGCCGAGGCAGATACGCAGTATTTT.

This clonotype was seen many times. The chain employs TRBV19 and TRBJ1-2; 10 nucleotides match TRBD1. The length of the CDR3 is 16 residues. CDR1 is LNHDA and CDR2 is SQIVND in the germline V gene (reference sequence). V gave up 9 bases and J gave up 9 bases; unmatched junction bases: 19. CDR3 coding DNA: TGTGCCAGCGCAGCTCTCTCGACAGGGGGCCTCACCCGCTACACCTTC. It is translated as CASAALSTGGLTRYTF. Variable domain in full (rest from reference TRBV19 and TRBJ1-2): DGGITQSPKYLFRKEGQNVTLSCEQNLNHDAMYWYRQDPGQGLRLIYYSQIVNDFQKGDIAEGYSVSREKKESFPLTVTSAQKNPTAFYLCASAALSTGGLTRYTFGSGTRLTVV.

In DNA, the CDR3 is TGTGCCAGCAGCCCAACCCCCGGGAGGAACACTGAAGCTTTCTTT. Its protein is CASSPTPGRNTEAFF. The chain couples TRBV12-3 or TRBV12-4 to TRBJ1-1; D gene ambiguous. The CDR3 contains 15 residues. The V gene lost 6 bases and the J gene lost 1 base, with 15 bases spanning the gap.

This sequence joins TRBV20-1 and TRBJ1-1, with TRBD1 as a possible D gene (5 bases). The germline V gene encodes CDR1 DFQATT and CDR2 SNEGSKA (reference sequence). V shed 2 bases and J shed 13 bases, with 26 bases lying between them. This CDR3 comprises 15 residues. CDR3 DNA sequence: TGCAGTGCTAGATCCCAGACCTTTACAGGAGTTTTGGTTTTCTTT. Protein sequence: CSARSQTFTGVLVFF.

The sample holds many counts of this clonotype. The chain joins TRBV7-9 to TRBJ2-1, with 9 bases that match TRBD1. CDR1 is SEHNR, CDR2 FQNEAQ, per germline (reference sequence). The junction had 10 bases not matched to a gene; V was cut back by 3 bases and J by 7 bases. The CDR3 is 16 amino acids. Here the CDR3 reads CASSLGDRVYVNEQFF. CDR3 nucleotides: TGTGCCAGCAGCTTGGGGGACAGGGTGTATGTGAATGAGCAGTTCTTC.

This chain joins TRBV12-3 or TRBV12-4 and TRBJ2-6; 8 positions match TRBD1. The ends lost 5 bases at V and 0 bases at J; junction bases unmatched: 6. This CDR3 region has 17 residues. In DNA form, the CDR3 reads TGTGCCAGCAGTCCGGGACAGGTTAGCTCTGGGGCCAACGTCCTGACTTTC. Translating gives CASSPGQVSSGANVLTF.

In its sample, this clonotype was seen many times. This chain joins TRBV7-8 and TRBJ2-7, with D possibly being TRBD2 (6 bases). The length of the CDR3 is 13 residues. The V gene lost 5 bases and the J gene lost 6 bases, with 14 bases spanning the gap. The germline V gene has CDR1 SGHVS and CDR2 FQNEAQ. The CDR3, as DNA: TGTGCCAGCAGCAGCGGACTGGGAGGCGAGCAGTACTTC. Translation: CASSSGLGGEQYF. The variable domain in full, completed from reference TRBV7-8 and TRBJ2-7, reads GAGVSQSPRYKVAKRGQDVALRCDPISGHVSLFWYQQALGQGPEFLTYFQNEAQLDKSGLPSDRFFAERPEGSVSTLKIQRTQQEDSAVYLCASSSGLGGEQYFGPGTRLTVT.

This clonotype appeared many times. This chain uses TRBV20-1 with TRBJ2-3; tentatively, D is TRBD1 (6 bases). Germline assignment: CDR1 DFQATT and CDR2 SNEGSKA (reference sequence). The CDR3 contains 14 residues. In DNA, the CDR3 is TGCAGAGCCAGGAGTGGGGGCTCGACAGATACGCAGTATTTT. This encodes CRARSGGSTDTQYF.

At least ten counts were recorded for this clonotype. V and J are TRBV5-1 and TRBJ2-3; 7 nucleotides agree with TRBD2. The CDR3 has 16 residues. J lost 0 bases, V lost 0 bases, and 4 bases had no gene match. Germline lookup yields CDR1 SGHRS and CDR2 YFSETQ. The CDR3 coding sequence is TGCGCCAGCAGCTTGGGGGTCGGGGGGAGCACAGATACGCAGTATTTT. Translation: CASSLGVGGSTDTQYF.

This clonotype was seen at least ten times. The chain carries TRBV5-1 and TRBJ2-3; TRBD2 matches at 11 bases. CDR1 and CDR2 from the germline V gene are SGHRS and YFSETQ. The CDR3 loop spans 14 amino acids. J was trimmed by 3 bases and V by 7 bases; bases with no gene match: 4. The CDR3 DNA is TGCGCCAGCCATAGCGGGAGGGGGACAGATACGCAGTATTTT. Translating it yields CASHSGRGTDTQYF.

The V call is TRBV12-3 or TRBV12-4, the J call TRBJ2-2; a weak D match, TRBD2 (5 bases). Trimming pared 5 bases from V and 4 bases from J, leaving 11 bases between. The CDR3 contains 14 residues. The DNA for the CDR3 is TGTGCCAGCAGTCCATTGCGGGCCACCGGGGAGCTGTTTTTT. Its protein is CASSPLRATGELFF.

This clonotype has just a few counts. The chain links TRBV18 to TRBJ1-2; D is ambiguous. V was pared by 3 bases and J by 8 bases, with 19 bases between. Germline-derived CDR1 and CDR2 are KGHSH and LQKENI. The CDR3 covers 15 residues. The CDR3: CASSPSYLGGNGYTF. The CDR3 DNA reads as TGTGCCAGCTCACCCTCTTATTTGGGAGGAAACGGCTACACCTTC.

This clonotype occurred many times. The chain's CDR3 is CASSLEYGELFF. The DNA of the CDR3 is TGTGCCAGCAGCTTGGAGTACGGGGAGCTGTTTTTT. The chain joins TRBV11-3 to TRBJ2-2; D is undetermined. The ends were cut back, 3 bases at V and 7 bases at J, with 6 bases in the middle. Germline V gene lookup returns CDR1 SGHNT and CDR2 YENEEA. The CDR3 contains 12 residues.

Points on this clonotype: One base away lies a much larger clone, so this may be a sequencing read error. The V gene is TRBV4-2, the J gene TRBJ2-7; the D gene is possibly TRBD1 (6 bases). The CDR3 loop spans 13 amino acids. Germline assignment: CDR1 LGHNA and CDR2 YNFKEQ. As DNA, the CDR3 is TGTGCCAACAGCCAACAGGGCTCCTACGAGCAGTACTTC. This translates into CANSQQGSYEQYF.

This clonotype was detected many times. The J gene is TRBJ1-5, the V gene TRBV18, with D unclear. V was cut by 6 bases and J by 1 base, with 7 bases left in between. In germline, CDR1 is KGHSH, CDR2 LQKENI. The CDR3 length is 13 residues. The CDR3 spells CASSWESNQPQHF. The DNA of the CDR3 is TGTGCCAGCTCCTGGGAAAGCAATCAGCCCCAGCATTTT.

The sample holds many counts of this clonotype. The chain is built from TRBV20-1 and TRBJ2-7, with TRBD2 matching 7 bases. This CDR3 is 14 amino acids long. CDR1 is DFQATT, CDR2 SNEGSKA, per germline (reference sequence). Trimming took 5 bases from V and 6 from J; bases not matched to a gene: 13. The CDR3 region has the DNA TGCAGTGCTCTACGGACTAGGGGCGGCACCGAGCAGTACTTC. Its protein is CSALRTRGGTEQYF.

This clonotype was counted a single time. The chain is built from TRBV2 and TRBJ2-1; TRBD1 agrees at 7 bases. Germline-derived CDR1 and CDR2 are SNHLY and FYNNEI. This CDR3 contains 14 residues. V trimming: 2 bases; J trimming: 6 bases; junction bases outside the gene matches: 4. Here the CDR3 reads CASSERRTGNEQFF. The CDR3 nucleotides are TGTGCCAGCAGTGAAAGGAGGACAGGCAATGAGCAGTTCTTC.

This clonotype was counted at least ten times. V gene TRBV20-1 combines with J gene TRBJ2-2, with 8 nucleotides matching TRBD2. The CDR3 contains 13 residues. V lost 3 bases, J lost 4 bases, and 1 base stayed unmatched. Germline CDR1 is DFQATT and CDR2 is SNEGSKA (reference sequence). In DNA, the CDR3 is TGCAGTGCTAGGCGGGAGGTCACCGGGGAGCTGTTTTTT. Residues: CSARREVTGELFF.